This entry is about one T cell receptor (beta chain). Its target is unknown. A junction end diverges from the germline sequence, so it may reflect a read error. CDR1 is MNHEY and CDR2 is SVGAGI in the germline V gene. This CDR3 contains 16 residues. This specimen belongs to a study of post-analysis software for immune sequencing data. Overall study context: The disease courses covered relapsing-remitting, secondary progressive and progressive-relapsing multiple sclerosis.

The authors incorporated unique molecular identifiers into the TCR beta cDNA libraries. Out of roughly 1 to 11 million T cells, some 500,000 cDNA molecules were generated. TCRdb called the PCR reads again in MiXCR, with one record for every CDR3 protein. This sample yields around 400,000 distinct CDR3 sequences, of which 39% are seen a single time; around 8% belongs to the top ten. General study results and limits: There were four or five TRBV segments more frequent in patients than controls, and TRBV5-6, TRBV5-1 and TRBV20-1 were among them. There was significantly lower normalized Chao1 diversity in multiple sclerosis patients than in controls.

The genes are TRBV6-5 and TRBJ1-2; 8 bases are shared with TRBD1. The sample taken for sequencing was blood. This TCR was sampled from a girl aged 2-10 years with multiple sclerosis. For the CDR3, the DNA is TGTGCCAGCAACCCCCAAACCGGGACAGGAACCTATGGCTGCACCTTC. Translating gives CASNPQTGTGTYGCTF.